The 14 T cell receptor beta chains below all came from one sample that was sequenced in a study of blood T cell repertoires in COVID-19 (dated by TCRdb to 2020 to 2021). The library was made by the immunoSEQ multiplex PCR assay. Here the immuneACCESS table is served through TCRdb, limited to in-frame sequences with V and J called. Missing clones are a known gap in these copies; in checked studies unresolved V genes cover under half, and the rest lacks a known reason. The sample table contains some 490,000 clones; only one count was recorded for 75% to 90% of them. The ten most abundant clones make up 3% to 3.5% of the sample. Source material: peripheral blood. The receptors derive from a human donor in a cohort sampled during active COVID-19.

V gene TRBV5-4 combines with J gene TRBJ2-1; D is undetermined. Germline assignment: CDR1 SGHNT and CDR2 YYREEE (reference sequence). CDR3 length: 12 residues. Trimming stripped 1 base from V and 9 bases from J, with 8 bases between. CDR3 bases: TGTGCCAGCAGCTTGAAAATGCGTGAGCAGTTCTTC. Protein: CASSLKMREQFF.

This clone was seen just once. The rearrangement links TRBV11-2 to TRBJ1-2, with 7 positions matching TRBD1. The ends lost 5 bases at V and 2 bases at J; junction bases unmatched: 5. Germline V gene lookup returns CDR1 SGHAT and CDR2 FQNNGV. This CDR3 spans 14 amino acids. CDR3 region: CASSQGQLNYGYTF. The DNA for the CDR3 is TGTGCCAGCAGCCAGGGACAGCTGAACTATGGCTACACCTTC.

This chain uses TRBV28 with TRBJ2-6; no definite D call. The V and J ends lost 8 bases and 0 bases respectively, with 11 bases between them. There are 15 residues in the CDR3. The germline gives CDR1 MDHEN, CDR2 SYDVKM. In nucleotides, the CDR3 is TGTGCCAGCTGCCCCCCAGGCTCTGGGGCCAACGTCCTGACTTTC. It encodes CASCPPGSGANVLTF. Looking up the rest from reference TRBV28 and TRBJ2-6 gives the full variable domain: DVKVTQSSRYLVKRTGEKVFLECVQDMDHENMFWYRQDPGLGLRLIYFSYDVKMKEKGDIPEGYSVSREKKERFSLILESASTNQTSMYLCASCPPGSGANVLTFGAGSRLTVL.

This rearrangement joins TRBV5-6 to TRBJ1-2; the D is unclear. Germline loops: CDR1 SGHDT, CDR2 YYEEEE. V lost 4 bases to trimming and J lost 8 bases, with 18 bases between them. This CDR3 has 14 amino acids. The CDR3 DNA follows: TGTGCCAGCAGCCCGGACTTCGAGGGTTGGGGCTACACCTTC. Translating it yields CASSPDFEGWGYTF.

This clone was recorded a few times. V and J are TRBV21-1 and TRBJ1-4; TRBD1 is taken as the D call from the table, unchecked against the DNA. TRBV21-1 is shown as a pseudogene. The CDR3 is 16 amino acids. Here the CDR3 reads CASSGRTASGNEKLFF. CDR3 DNA: TGTGCCAGCAGCGGCCGGACAGCCTCGGGTAATGAAAAACTGTTTTTT.

The rearrangement links TRBV7-9 to TRBJ1-1, with D hard to call. The germline CDR1 and CDR2 sequences are SEHNR and FQNEAQ (reference sequence). With 6 bases removed from V and 2 bases from J, the gap between germline ends came to 13 bases. The CDR3 has 14 amino acids. The DNA of the CDR3 is TGTGCCAGCAGTAGAGAGAGCTCCAACACTGAAGCTTTCTTT. Amino acid sequence: CASSRESSNTEAFF.

The chain combines TRBV19 with TRBJ1-2, with 9 bases lining up with TRBD1. J was trimmed by 3 bases and V by 7 bases; bases with no gene match: 3. Germline CDR1 LNHDA, CDR2 SQIVND (reference sequence). CDR3 size: 13 residues. This CDR3 reads CASKGQGDYGYTF. The CDR3 coding sequence is TGTGCCAGTAAGGGACAGGGCGACTATGGCTACACCTTC.

This chain uses TRBV18 with TRBJ1-1; 8 bases align to TRBD1. Per the germline V gene, CDR1 is KGHSH and CDR2 is LQKENI. This CDR3 contains 14 residues. V lost 5 bases, J lost 7 bases, and 9 bases stayed unmatched. The CDR3 DNA reads as TGTGCCAGCTCATCAGGACAGGGAACGGTTGAAGCTTTCTTT. Its protein is CASSSGQGTVEAFF.

This sequence joins TRBV2 and TRBJ2-6; 8 nucleotides line up with TRBD1. The trim removed 5 bases at V and 4 bases at J, leaving 7 bases unmatched. The CDR3 is made up of 16 amino acids. Germline values: CDR1 SNHLY, CDR2 FYNNEI. The CDR3 DNA is TGTGCCAGCAGTACGACGACAGGGGCAGGGGCCAACGTCCTGACTTTC. Protein: CASSTTTGAGANVLTF.

Concerning this clone itself: A junction end diverges from the germline sequence, so it may reflect a read error. This chain joins TRBV7-7 and TRBJ1-1; D unclear. Germline CDR1 is SSHAT and CDR2 is FNYEAQ (reference sequence). The CDR3 is 15 amino acids. CDR3: CASSIKPRSNTEAFF. DNA for the CDR3: TGTGCTAGCAGCATAAAGCCCCGCTCAAACACTGAAGCTTTCTTT.

The genes are TRBV11-2 and TRBJ2-3; D uncertain. The CDR3 loop spans 14 amino acids. Germline V CDR1 and CDR2: SGHAT, FQNNGV. The germline V and J ends were trimmed by 0 bases and 8 bases, with 12 bases remaining between them. The DNA for the CDR3 is TGTGCCAGCAGCTTAGACCTGCTAGGTCCTACGCAGTATTTT. Its translation: CASSLDLLGPTQYF.

CDR3 nucleotides: TGTGCCAGCAGCTCCCGGGACAGATGGGCCGGGGAGCTGTTTTTT. Translating gives CASSSRDRWAGELFF. The chain recombines TRBV5-4 with TRBJ2-2; 7 bases map to TRBD1. The V and J ends lost 3 bases and 6 bases, in that order; junction bases with no gene match: 8. Germline V gene data show CDR1 as SGHNT and CDR2 as YYREEE (reference sequence). The CDR3 consists of 15 residues.

The chain is built from TRBV7-2 and TRBJ1-1; weak D call: TRBD1 (6 bases). CDR3 length: 15 residues. Trimming removed 4 bases at V and 2 bases at J, with 14 bases between. The V gene's germline CDR1 is SGHTA and CDR2 FQGNSA. For the CDR3, the DNA is TGTGCCAGCAGCTCTCTCACAGGGCTAAACACTGAAGCTTTCTTT. It translates to CASSSLTGLNTEAFF.

This chain connects TRBV6-5 to TRBJ1-5; 7 bases align to TRBD1. With V trimmed by 4 bases and J by 5 bases, 2 bases remained unmatched. This CDR3 region has 13 residues. Germline V gene sequence: CDR1 MNHEY, CDR2 SVGAGI. CDR3 residues: CASSFTGDQPQHF. The CDR3 nucleotides read TGTGCCAGCAGTTTCACAGGGGATCAGCCCCAGCATTTT.